The present TCR beta chain was sequenced within a study of T cell clonality in common variable immunodeficiency. Study conclusions and caveats: Fewer deletions and N-nucleotide insertions were reportedly seen in common variable immunodeficiency TCR beta sequences.

This clone was picked up many times. Antigen specificity is unknown. Read sequence stops 3 residues before the CDR3 end, and the germline J gene provides the missing end. The CDR3 runs 16 residues. V lost 3 bases and J lost 3, with 12 bases in between. Germline CDR1 and CDR2: KGHSH and LQKENI. Libraries were prepared by immunoSEQ multiplex PCR; TCRdb keeps only in-frame clonotypes and omits some of them. Singletons are absent from the sample, which has over 30,000 clones. The gene calls are TRBV18 and TRBJ2-6; D may be TRBD1 (6 bases). The receptor comes from a human donor with common variable immunodeficiency. Sequenced material: peripheral blood mononuclear cells. The CDR3 sequence: CASSPWAGDGANVLTF. The DNA read from the CDR3 is TGTGCCAGCTCACCCTGGGCAGGGGATGGGGCCAACGTC.